These T cell receptor beta chains were read from a single sample in a study of Ad26.COV2.S vaccination and SARS-CoV-2 variants. TCRdb keeps only in-frame clones here, not all; method: immunoSEQ multiplex PCR. The data hold about 410,000 clones, with 89% observed a single time. The source material was peripheral blood, sampled in a trial of Ad26.COV2.S vaccine versus placebo. These receptors all come from a person between 18 and 65 years old who received the Ad26.COV2.S COVID-19 vaccine or a placebo. Both conserved end residues are part of each CDR3. Fields, in order: V gene, D gene, J gene, clone size, CDR3 DNA, CDR3 protein. The D gene is left open where the match is weak. Expanded clones are given a class, and other clones once, few, many or no size at all.

V: TRBV12-5
D: -
J: TRBJ2-3
size: -
DNA: TGTGCTAGTGGTTTGCGTCGGGACACAGATACGCAGTATTTT
CDR3: CASGLRRDTDTQYF

V: TRBV5-4
D: TRBD1
J: TRBJ2-3
size: -
DNA: TGTGCCAGCAGCTTGGACAGGGGGACGGATACGCAGTATTTT
CDR3: CASSLDRGTDTQYF

V: TRBV7-2
D: -
J: TRBJ2-7
size: -
DNA: TGTGCCAGCAATCGGGGGTTTGCCTACGAGCAGTACTTC
CDR3: CASNRGFAYEQYF

V: TRBV19
D: -
J: TRBJ2-5
size: few
DNA: TGTGCCAGTAGTATATCGTCAGGAGGGTTGGAGACCCAGTACTTC
CDR3: CASSISSGGLETQYF

V: TRBV18
D: -
J: TRBJ2-7
size: few
DNA: TGTGCCAGCTCACCCTTAGGAGCTGGTAACTCCTACGAGCAGTACTTC
CDR3: CASSPLGAGNSYEQYF

V: TRBV5-1
D: TRBD1
J: TRBJ2-2
size: -
DNA: TGCGCCAGCAGCCAAGACAGGGTCTGGGCCGGGGAGCTGTTTTTT
CDR3: CASSQDRVWAGELFF

V: TRBV29-1
D: -
J: TRBJ1-4
size: -
DNA: TGCAGCGTTGCAGGTGACCGTCCGGAAAAACTGTTTTTT
CDR3: CSVAGDRPEKLFF

V: TRBV5-1
D: TRBD2
J: TRBJ2-7
size: few
DNA: TGCGCCAGCAGCTTGGCCCAACTAGCGGGTGGCAGAGAGCAGTACTTC
CDR3: CASSLAQLAGGREQYF

V: TRBV5-1
D: -
J: TRBJ1-5
size: -
DNA: TGCGCCAGCAGCTTGGAAGGGAATAGCAATCAGCCCCAGCATTTT
CDR3: CASSLEGNSNQPQHF

V: TRBV7-8
D: -
J: TRBJ2-7
size: few
DNA: TGTGCCAGCAGCCTAGCGGACAGAACTTACGAGCAGTACTTC
CDR3: CASSLADRTYEQYF

V: TRBV4-3
D: TRBD1
J: TRBJ2-3
size: -
DNA: TGCGCCAGCAGCTCCCGGACAGGCGGCACAGATACGCAGTATTTT
CDR3: CASSSRTGGTDTQYF

V: TRBV19
D: -
J: TRBJ1-5
size: -
DNA: TGTGCCAGTAGCGTACAGAAGACCCAAAATCAGCCCCAGCATTTT
CDR3: CASSVQKTQNQPQHF

V: TRBV6-5
D: TRBD2
J: TRBJ2-2
size: -
DNA: TGTGCCAGCAGAAGCGGGAGTGATGGCGGGGAGCTGTTTTTT
CDR3: CASRSGSDGGELFF

V: TRBV5-4
D: TRBD2
J: TRBJ2-2
size: -
DNA: TGTGCCAGCAGCCCAGCGACTAGCGGGAGAAGAAACGGGGAGCTGTTTTTT
CDR3: CASSPATSGRRNGELFF

V: TRBV11-3
D: TRBD2
J: TRBJ2-1
size: -
DNA: TGTGCCAGCAGCTTACGTCCCGCGGCGGGAGGGACCTGGAGGCACAATGAGCAGTTCTTC
CDR3: CASSLRPAAGGTWRHNEQFF

V: TRBV10-3
D: -
J: TRBJ2-1
size: -
DNA: TGTGCCATCAGTGAGTCAGCTGGGCCCCGTACCAATGAGCAGTTCTTC
CDR3: CAISESAGPRTNEQFF

V: TRBV30
D: -
J: TRBJ1-2
size: -
DNA: TGTGCCTGGGGCCATACAGGGCTCGGCTATGGCTACACCTTC
CDR3: CAWGHTGLGYGYTF

V: TRBV27
D: -
J: TRBJ2-2
size: -
DNA: TGTGCCAGCAGTTTATCAGGGAACACCGGGGAGCTGTTTTTT
CDR3: CASSLSGNTGELFF

V: TRBV24-1
D: -
J: TRBJ2-7
size: -
DNA: TGTGCCACCACCCACCCGGGCAGGGCGAGTTCCTACGAGCAGTACTTC
CDR3: CATTHPGRASSYEQYF

V: TRBV19
D: TRBD1
J: TRBJ1-1
size: -
DNA: TGTGCCAGTAGTACGGCAGGGGGAGGGACTGAAGCTTTCTTT
CDR3: CASSTAGGGTEAFF

V: TRBV27
D: -
J: TRBJ2-2
size: -
DNA: TGTGCCAGCAGTTTTAACAGGGTGGGCAACACCGGGGAGCTGTTTTTT
CDR3: CASSFNRVGNTGELFF

V: TRBV15
D: TRBD2
J: TRBJ2-1
size: few
DNA: TGTGCCACTCGGACACTAGCGGGGAGGGACAATGAGCAGTTCTTC
CDR3: CATRTLAGRDNEQFF

V: TRBV19
D: TRBD1
J: TRBJ2-5
size: -
DNA: TGTGCCAGTACGGGGTACAGGGGGCCCCAAGAGACCCAGTACTTC
CDR3: CASTGYRGPQETQYF

V: TRBV6-5
D: -
J: TRBJ1-4
size: few
DNA: TGTGCCAGCAGCCTCGAGGGGGGTGTTGGTGAAAAACTGTTTTTT
CDR3: CASSLEGGVGEKLFF

V: TRBV5-1
D: TRBD1
J: TRBJ1-1
size: few
DNA: TGCGCCAGCAGCACCCGACAGGGGACTGAAGCTTTCTTT
CDR3: CASSTRQGTEAFF

V: TRBV20-1
D: -
J: TRBJ1-1
size: -
DNA: TGCAGTGCTAGTCGGACAGACACTGAAGCTTTCTTT
CDR3: CSASRTDTEAFF

V: TRBV28
D: -
J: TRBJ2-1
size: -
DNA: TGTGCCAGCAGTCTACCGGGACATCAGTTCTTC
CDR3: CASSLPGHQFF

V: TRBV28
D: TRBD1
J: TRBJ2-5
size: -
DNA: TGTGCCAGCAGTGGTAGGGGGCGCGGGGAGACCCAGTACTTC
CDR3: CASSGRGRGETQYF

V: TRBV28
D: -
J: TRBJ2-1
size: -
DNA: TGTGCCAGCAGCCCCCTTGAGAAGCGGATCTACAATGAGCAGTTCTTC
CDR3: CASSPLEKRIYNEQFF

V: TRBV7-2
D: -
J: TRBJ2-1
size: -
DNA: TGTGCCAGCAGCTCGCCCCCCCTGTACAATGAGCAGTTCTTC
CDR3: CASSSPPLYNEQFF

V: TRBV6-5
D: -
J: TRBJ2-2
size: -
DNA: TGTGCCAGCACCCGGGGGCGAAGCACCGGGGAGCTGTTTTTT
CDR3: CASTRGRSTGELFF

V: TRBV2
D: -
J: TRBJ1-2
size: -
DNA: TGTGCCAGCAGTGAGAAGGGAGGCTATGGCTACACCTTC
CDR3: CASSEKGGYGYTF